This is a list of T cell receptor beta chains from one sample in a study of CD8 T cells in ankylosing spondylitis. TCRdb used MiXCR to reprocess the 5' RACE reads, holding one entry per CDR3 protein. The data show 8,500 to 10,000 distinct CDR3 sequences, with around 6% seen just once and about 38% held by the top ten. The specimen was blood, either unsorted or a sorted T cell fraction (not recorded which). The receptors stem from a female donor with ankylosing spondylitis or in good health (not recorded which). The CDR3 runs from the conserved cysteine through the conserved F or W. A D gene is named only where the DNA matches it firmly. Some rows have no size entry. The others give once, few or many, or a class for an expanded clone.

medium-sized	TRBD2	TRBV9	TRBJ2-3	CASSASGGTSYTDTQYF	TGTGCCAGCAGCGCTAGCGGGGGAACATCATACACAGATACGCAGTATTTT
many	NA	TRBV9	TRBJ1-2	CASSVEKGYGYTF	TGTGCCAGCAGCGTAGAAAAAGGCTATGGCTACACCTTC
many	NA	TRBV9	TRBJ2-3	CASSPSSASGDTQYF	TGTGCCAGCAGCCCTTCTAGCGCCTCGGGGGATACGCAGTATTTT
many	NA	TRBV9	TRBJ1-2	CASRGATSYGYTF	TGTGCCAGCAGGGGAGCAACAAGTTATGGCTACACCTTC
many	TRBD2	TRBV9	TRBJ2-5	CASSVAGGYQETQYF	TGTGCCAGCAGCGTAGCGGGGGGTTACCAAGAGACCCAGTACTTC
medium-sized	NA	TRBV9	TRBJ2-7	CASSVGSSYEQYF	TGTGCCAGCAGCGTAGGCAGCAGCTACGAGCAGTACTTC
many	TRBD2	TRBV9	TRBJ2-5	CASSTGTSGSRETQYF	TGTGCCAGCAGCACCGGGACTAGCGGAAGTAGGGAGACCCAGTACTTC
many	NA	TRBV9	TRBJ2-5	CASSGEGSRGDFETQYF	TGTGCCAGCAGCGGTGAGGGGTCAAGGGGGGATTTTGAGACCCAGTACTTC
many	NA	TRBV9	TRBJ2-7	CASSVGGTNSYEQYF	TGTGCCAGCAGCGTAGGAGGGACCAACTCCTACGAGCAGTACTTC
NA	TRBD2	TRBV9	TRBJ2-1	CASSASGVAGGPSEQFF	TGTGCCAGCAGCGCATCTGGGGTAGCGGGGGGGCCCTCTGAGCAGTTCTTC
many	NA	TRBV21-1	TRBJ2-1	CAREQGGGEQFF	TGTGCCAGAGAACAGGGAGGAGGAGAGCAGTTCTTC
many	NA	TRBV9	TRBJ2-7	CASSVGAEGFYEQYF	TGTGCCAGCAGCGTAGGAGCGGAGGGTTTCTACGAGCAGTACTTC
many	NA	TRBV9	TRBJ1-1	CASRELNTEAFF	TGTGCCAGCAGGGAACTGAACACTGAAGCTTTCTTT